Listed below are T cell receptor beta chains from one sample, sequenced in a study of shared clonotypes between healthy human individuals. Here immunoSEQ multiplex PCR was the method, and the copy in TCRdb shows in-frame clones only, minus some. The sample lists roughly 700,000 clones; roughly 87% were seen once. Sequencing was performed on memory CD8+ T cells from PBMCs. The receptors originated from a man younger than 35 in good health. Some clones in this sample may be carry-over from other donors' samples. The CDR3 runs from the conserved cysteine through the conserved F or W. Fields, in order: D gene, J gene, clone size, V gene, CDR3 length, CDR3 protein, CDR3 DNA. D genes are given only for firm matches. Not every row has a clone size; where given, it reads once, few, many or a size class.

>TRBD1|TRBJ2-1|once|TRBV29-1|17
CSVSGPTGGLLGDEQFF
TGCAGCGTTTCTGGCCCGACAGGGGGCCTTTTGGGAGATGAGCAGTTCTTC
>TRBD2|TRBJ2-1|-|TRBV13|17
CASSPEGLAGGPNEQFF
TGTGCCAGCAGCCCAGAGGGACTAGCGGGAGGGCCCAATGAGCAGTTCTTC
>-|TRBJ2-5|-|TRBV28|13
CASSLSSEETQYF
TGTGCCAGCAGTTTGTCGTCAGAAGAGACCCAGTACTTC
>-|TRBJ1-1|-|TRBV19|14
CASSISAGNTEAFF
TGTGCCAGTAGTATCTCGGCGGGAAACACTGAAGCTTTCTTT
>TRBD1|TRBJ2-3|-|TRBV28|18
CASSRTPGQGTATDTQYF
TGTGCCAGCAGTCGGACACCGGGACAGGGGACTGCCACAGATACGCAGTATTTT
>-|TRBJ2-7|-|TRBV9|13
CASSRGGSYEQYF
TGTGCCAGCAGCAGAGGGGGCTCCTACGAGCAGTACTTC
>-|TRBJ1-5|-|TRBV5-8|16
CASSLARLELNQPQHF
TGTGCCAGCAGCTTGGCCCGGCTAGAACTCAATCAGCCCCAGCATTTT
>-|TRBJ2-1|once|TRBV12-1|14
CATIGGLRRDEQFF
TGTGCCACCATCGGGGGGCTCCGCAGGGATGAGCAGTTCTTC
>TRBD1|TRBJ2-7|-|TRBV19|14
CASLPGQGDKVQYF
TGTGCCAGCTTACCGGGACAGGGGGACAAAGTGCAGTACTTC
>-|TRBJ2-1|once|TRBV7-6|15
CASSESASSYNEQFF
TGTGCCAGCAGCGAGAGCGCGAGCTCCTACAATGAGCAGTTCTTC
>TRBD2|TRBJ2-2|-|TRBV11-2|16
CASSLGLARNTGELFF
TGTGCCAGCAGCTTAGGACTAGCTCGGAACACCGGGGAGCTGTTTTTT
>TRBD1|TRBJ2-6|-|TRBV7-8|19
CASSVLSGQGLSGANVLTF
TGTGCCAGCAGCGTTCTCTCGGGACAGGGACTCTCTGGGGCCAACGTCCTGACTTTC
>-|TRBJ1-1|-|TRBV5-5|12
CASSLDRTEAFF
TGTGCCAGCAGCCTGGACAGAACTGAAGCTTTCTTT
>TRBD1|TRBJ1-5|-|TRBV6-1|15
CASSDDPGGNQPQHF
TGTGCCAGCAGTGATGACCCAGGGGGAAATCAGCCCCAGCATTTT
>TRBD2|TRBJ2-7|-|TRBV7-7|14
CASSSGLGSYEQYF
TGTGCCAGCAGTTCCGGACTAGGGTCCTACGAGCAGTACTTC
>TRBD2|TRBJ2-1|-|TRBV6-5|11
CASRTGGEQFF
TGTGCCAGCAGGACGGGGGGGGAGCAGTTCTTC
>-|TRBJ1-1|-|TRBV5-1|16
CASRQSTGFMDTEAFF
TGCGCCAGCAGACAGTCGACAGGTTTTATGGACACTGAAGCTTTCTTT
>-|TRBJ2-3|-|TRBV21-1|12
CASTVWFYTQYF
TGTGCCAGCACCGTCTGGTTCTATACGCAGTATTTT
>-|TRBJ1-1|-|TRBV27|15
CASSSATLGIAEAFF
TGTGCCAGCAGTTCTGCAACGTTGGGGATCGCTGAAGCTTTCTTT
>-|TRBJ1-4|-|TRBV19|14
CASSIWGTNEKLFF
TGTGCCAGTAGTATCTGGGGAACTAATGAAAAACTGTTTTTT
>-|TRBJ2-5|-|TRBV7-6|16
CASSPNRGPGQETQYF
TGTGCCAGCAGCCCGAACCGGGGTCCCGGACAAGAGACCCAGTACTTC
>-|TRBJ1-1|-|TRBV7-9|14
CASRVYGQSTEAFF
TGTGCCAGCAGGGTGTACGGACAAAGCACTGAAGCTTTCTTT
>-|TRBJ1-1|-|TRBV20-1|10
CSARDRGAFF
TGCAGTGCTAGAGATCGGGGAGCTTTCTTT
>-|TRBJ2-3|-|TRBV28|15
CASSPTVGRRNTQYF
TGTGCCAGCAGTCCCACCGTAGGCCGGAGGAATACGCAGTATTTT
>TRBD2|TRBJ2-7|-|TRBV27|14
CASRTSGRTYEQYF
TGTGCCAGCAGGACTAGCGGGAGAACCTACGAGCAGTACTTC
>TRBD2|TRBJ2-1|-|TRBV14|17
CASSQAYSGRTYNEQFF
TGTGCCAGCAGCCAGGCCTATAGCGGGAGGACATACAATGAGCAGTTCTTC
>TRBD2|TRBJ2-1|-|TRBV11-3|14
CASSGREGNNEQFF
TGTGCCAGCAGCGGAAGGGAGGGAAACAATGAGCAGTTCTTC
>-|TRBJ2-5|few|TRBV27|13
CASRRTGGETQYF
TGTGCCAGCAGGCGAACTGGGGGGGAGACCCAGTACTTC